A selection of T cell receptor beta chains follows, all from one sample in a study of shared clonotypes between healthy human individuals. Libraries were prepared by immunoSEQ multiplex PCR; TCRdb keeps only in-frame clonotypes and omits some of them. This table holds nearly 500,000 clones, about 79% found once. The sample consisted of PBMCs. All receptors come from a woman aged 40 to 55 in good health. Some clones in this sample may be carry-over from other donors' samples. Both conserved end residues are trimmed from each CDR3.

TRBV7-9,ASSRTKTPGQPLGEQY
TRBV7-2,ASSLRGGLNQPQH
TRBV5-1,ASSYGLAGVGETQY
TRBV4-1,ASSQVISGGLSYEQY
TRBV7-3,ASSRGPTYEQY
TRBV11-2,ASSLDLGRERGLYNEQF
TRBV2,ASKDWDTQY
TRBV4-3,ASSQEQGPPYEQY
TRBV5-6,ASSHWGTSNQPQH
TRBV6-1,ASCWESVACEAF
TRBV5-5,ASSTWWDLSSNTGELF
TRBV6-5,ASSYSADFYGYT
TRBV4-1,ASSSKGYDLAGATDTQY
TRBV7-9,ASSLVLGAEQF
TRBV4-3,ASSQEGGQGYGYT
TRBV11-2,ASSLDLWQGPDTQY
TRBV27,ASSPALEGPQY
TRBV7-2,ASSLEGSLFANTGELF